This T cell receptor (beta chain) was captured by sequencing in a study of CD8+ T cells in alopecia areata. In its sample, this clone was seen a few times. This likely stems from a read error, as it lies one base from a far larger clone. Distinct nucleotide sequences in the sample also encode this CDR3. Isolated RNA was reverse transcribed into cDNA used as the sequencing template. The table came from immunoSEQ multiplex PCR; TCRdb's copy has only in-frame clones and leaves some out. There are 180,000 or so clones in the sample; 40% to 55% occur only once, and roughly a tenth lies in the top ten. Trimming left V 5 bases short and J 0 bases short, with 5 bases between. The CDR3 has 12 amino acids. Germline-derived CDR1 and CDR2 are PRHDT and FYEKMQ (reference sequence). Treatment: oral pan-JAK inhibitor, 5-10 mg twice daily.

The clonotype comes from a human donor with alopecia areata. This chain connects TRBV13 to TRBJ2-7; D remains ambiguous. Sample: CD8+ T cells sorted from blood, taken around week 54, from a patient treated with tofacitinib. The CDR3 DNA sequence: TGTGCCAGCAGCCCGAGCTCCTACGAGCAGTACTTC. Amino acids: CASSPSSYEQYF.